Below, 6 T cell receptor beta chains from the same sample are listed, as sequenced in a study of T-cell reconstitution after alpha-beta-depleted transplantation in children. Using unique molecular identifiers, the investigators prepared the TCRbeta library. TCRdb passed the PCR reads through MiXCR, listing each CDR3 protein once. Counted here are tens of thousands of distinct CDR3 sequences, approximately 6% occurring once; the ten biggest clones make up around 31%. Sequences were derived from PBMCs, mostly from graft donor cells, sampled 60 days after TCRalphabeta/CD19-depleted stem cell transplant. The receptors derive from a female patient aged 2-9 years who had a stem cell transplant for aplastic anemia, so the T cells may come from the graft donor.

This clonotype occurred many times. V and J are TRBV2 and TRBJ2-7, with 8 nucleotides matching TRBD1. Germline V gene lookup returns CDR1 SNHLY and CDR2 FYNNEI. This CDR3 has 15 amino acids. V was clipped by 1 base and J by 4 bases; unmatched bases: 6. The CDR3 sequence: CASSEGAGGAYEQYF. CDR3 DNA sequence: TGTGCCAGCAGTGAAGGGGCAGGGGGCGCGTACGAGCAGTACTTC.

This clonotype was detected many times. The CDR3 DNA is TGTGCCAGCAGTTTAAAGACAGCAGCCTACGAGCAGTACTTC. Amino acids: CASSLKTAAYEQYF. The genes are TRBV27 and TRBJ2-7, with D maybe TRBD1 (5 bases). CDR1 is MNHEY and CDR2 is SMNVEV in the germline V gene (reference sequence). V was cut by 2 bases and J by 2 bases, with 10 bases left in between. The CDR3 has 14 residues.

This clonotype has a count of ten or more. CDR3 amino acids: CASSAAGRGSPLHF. In DNA form, the CDR3 reads TGTGCCAGCAGCGCAGCGGGGAGGGGCTCACCCCTCCACTTT. The chain carries TRBV7-2 and TRBJ1-6; D may be TRBD1 (5 bases). V shed 5 bases and J shed 10 bases, with 15 bases lying between them. CDR3 length: 14 amino acids. CDR1 and CDR2 from the germline V gene are SGHTA and FQGNSA.

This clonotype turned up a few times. CDR3 sequence (DNA): TGTGCCACCAGTGATTTGTTGGATGAGCAGTTCTTC. It yields the protein CATSDLLDEQFF. The rearrangement links TRBV24-1 to TRBJ2-1; D is ambiguous. The V gene's germline CDR1 is KGHDR and CDR2 SFDVKD. The CDR3 runs 12 residues. The V end was cut by 0 bases, the J end by 8 bases, with 4 bases between.

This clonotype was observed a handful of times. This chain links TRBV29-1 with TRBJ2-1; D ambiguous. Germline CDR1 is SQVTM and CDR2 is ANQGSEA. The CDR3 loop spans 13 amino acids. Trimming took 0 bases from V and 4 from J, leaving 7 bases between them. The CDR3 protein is CSVEESRYNEQFF. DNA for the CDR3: TGCAGCGTTGAAGAGTCCAGATACAATGAGCAGTTCTTC.

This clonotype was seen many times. The CDR3 sequence: CASTAGTGRTNTEAFF. The DNA for the CDR3 is TGCGCCAGCACCGCCGGGACAGGGAGAACGAACACTGAAGCTTTCTTT. This chain joins TRBV5-1 and TRBJ1-1, with 9 bases lining up with TRBD1. CDR1 and CDR2 from the germline V gene are SGHRS and YFSETQ. The trim removed 6 bases at V and 1 base at J, leaving 10 bases unmatched. This CDR3 contains 16 residues. Based on the CDR3 plus reference TRBV5-1 and TRBJ1-1, the full variable domain is KAGVTQTPRYLIKTRGQQVTLSCSPISGHRSVSWYQQTPGQGLQFLFEYFSETQRNKGNFPGRFSGRQFSNSRSEMNVSTLELGDSALYLCASTAGTGRTNTEAFFGQGTRLTVV.